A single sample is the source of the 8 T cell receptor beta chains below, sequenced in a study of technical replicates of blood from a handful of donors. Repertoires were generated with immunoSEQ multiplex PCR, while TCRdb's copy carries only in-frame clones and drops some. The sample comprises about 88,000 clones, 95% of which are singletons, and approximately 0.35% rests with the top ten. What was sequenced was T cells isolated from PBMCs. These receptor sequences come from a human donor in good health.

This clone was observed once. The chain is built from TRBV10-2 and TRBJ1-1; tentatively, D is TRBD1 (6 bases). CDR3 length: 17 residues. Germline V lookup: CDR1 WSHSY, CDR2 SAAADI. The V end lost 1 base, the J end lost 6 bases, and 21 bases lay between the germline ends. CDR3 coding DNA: TGCGCCAGCAGTGAGTACGACAGGAGGTATTATCGTGCTGAAGCTTTCTTT. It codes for CASSEYDRRYYRAEAFF.

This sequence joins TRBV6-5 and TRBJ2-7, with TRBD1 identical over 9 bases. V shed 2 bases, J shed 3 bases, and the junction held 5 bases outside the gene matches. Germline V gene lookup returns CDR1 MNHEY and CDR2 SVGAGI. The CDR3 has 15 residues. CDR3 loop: CASSYTGQGYYEQYF. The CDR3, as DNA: TGTGCCAGCAGTTACACGGGACAGGGTTACTACGAGCAGTACTTC.

In nucleotides, the CDR3 is TGTGCCAGCAGCTTAAGCCTGGAGTACGAGCAGTACTTC. It specifies CASSLSLEYEQYF. V usage is TRBV11-2 and J usage is TRBJ2-7; D unresolved. Between the trimmed V and J ends, which lost 2 bases and 4 bases, there was a span of 9 bases. The CDR3 totals 13 residues. Germline CDR1 reads SGHAT; CDR2 reads FQNNGV.

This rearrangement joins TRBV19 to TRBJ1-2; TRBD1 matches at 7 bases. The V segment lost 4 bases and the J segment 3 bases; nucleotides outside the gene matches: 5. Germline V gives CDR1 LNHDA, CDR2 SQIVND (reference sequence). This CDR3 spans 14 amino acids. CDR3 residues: CASSTRDRDYGYTF. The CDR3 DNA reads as TGTGCCAGTAGTACCCGGGACAGAGACTATGGCTACACCTTC. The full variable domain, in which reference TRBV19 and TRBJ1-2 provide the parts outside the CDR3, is DGGITQSPKYLFRKEGQNVTLSCEQNLNHDAMYWYRQDPGQGLRLIYYSQIVNDFQKGDIAEGYSVSREKKESFPLTVTSAQKNPTAFYLCASSTRDRDYGYTFGSGTRLTVV.

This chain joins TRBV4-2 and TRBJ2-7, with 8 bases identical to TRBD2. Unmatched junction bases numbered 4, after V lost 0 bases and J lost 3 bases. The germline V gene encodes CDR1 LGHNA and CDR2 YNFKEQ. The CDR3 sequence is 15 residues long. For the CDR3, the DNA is TGTGCCAGCAGCCAAGAGGCTAGCGGGTTCTACGAGCAGTACTTC. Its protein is CASSQEASGFYEQYF.

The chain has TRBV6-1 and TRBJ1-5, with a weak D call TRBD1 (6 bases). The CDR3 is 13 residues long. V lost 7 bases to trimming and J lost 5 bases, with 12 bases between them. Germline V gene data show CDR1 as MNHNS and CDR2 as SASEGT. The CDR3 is CASTPGHYQPQHF. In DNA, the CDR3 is TGTGCCAGCACTCCGGGACACTATCAGCCCCAGCATTTT.

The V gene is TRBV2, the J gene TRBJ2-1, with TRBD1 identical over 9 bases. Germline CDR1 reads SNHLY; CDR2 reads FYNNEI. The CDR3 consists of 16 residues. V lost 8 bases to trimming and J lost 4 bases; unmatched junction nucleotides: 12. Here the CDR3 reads CASAGGSGQGYNEQFF. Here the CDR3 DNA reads TGTGCCAGCGCCGGGGGTTCGGGACAGGGTTACAATGAGCAGTTCTTC.

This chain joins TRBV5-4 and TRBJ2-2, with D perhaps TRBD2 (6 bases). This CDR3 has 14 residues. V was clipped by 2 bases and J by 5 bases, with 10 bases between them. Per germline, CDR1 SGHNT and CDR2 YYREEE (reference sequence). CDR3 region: CASSFLGGTGELFF. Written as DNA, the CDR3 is TGTGCCAGCAGCTTCCTTGGGGGGACCGGGGAGCTGTTTTTT.